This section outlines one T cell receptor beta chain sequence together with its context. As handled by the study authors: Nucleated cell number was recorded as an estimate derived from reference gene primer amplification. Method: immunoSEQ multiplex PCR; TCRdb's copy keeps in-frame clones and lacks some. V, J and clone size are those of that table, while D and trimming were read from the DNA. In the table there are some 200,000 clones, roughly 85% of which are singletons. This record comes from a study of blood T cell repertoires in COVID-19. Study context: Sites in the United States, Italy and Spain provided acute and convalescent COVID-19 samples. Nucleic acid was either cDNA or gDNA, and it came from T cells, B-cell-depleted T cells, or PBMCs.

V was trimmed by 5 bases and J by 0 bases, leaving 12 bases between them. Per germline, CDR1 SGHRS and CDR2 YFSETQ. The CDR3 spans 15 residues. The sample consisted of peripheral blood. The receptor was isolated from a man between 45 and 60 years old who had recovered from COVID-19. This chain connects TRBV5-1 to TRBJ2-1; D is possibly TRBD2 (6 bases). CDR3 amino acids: CASRLDGSSYNEQFF. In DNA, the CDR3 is TGCGCCAGCAGACTTGACGGGAGCTCCTACAATGAGCAGTTCTTC.